This TCR beta chain comes out of a study of blood T cell repertoires in COVID-19. Across the whole study: Sample material is recorded as cDNA or gDNA derived from T cells, B-cell-depleted T cells, or PBMCs.

Original data processing: Using reference gene primer amplification, nucleated cell counts were estimated. Some clones are missing from TCRdb's copy, which holds only in-frame ones; the method was immunoSEQ multiplex PCR. V and J calls and clone size are as listed in that table; D and trimming were resolved from the DNA. The sample lists approximately 390,000 clones, around 87% occurring once. Germline CDR1 SGHRS, CDR2 YFSETQ. The CDR3 length is 14 residues. With 7 bases clipped from V and 4 bases from J, the junction kept 9 bases outside the gene matches. V is TRBV5-1 and J is TRBJ2-7; 9 nucleotides agree with TRBD2. Material: peripheral blood. This TCR derives from a man in his late teens or twenties with active or convalescent COVID-19. CDR3 sequence (DNA): TGCGCCAGCCAAAATTCTAGCGGGATGTACGAGCAGTACTTC. Its translation is CASQNSSGMYEQYF.